The 25 T cell receptor beta chains listed next were all sequenced from one sample in a study of blood T cell repertoires in COVID-19. Sequencing used immunoSEQ multiplex PCR; TCRdb keeps in-frame clones, though not all of them. Of roughly 200,000 clones in the sample, approximately 86% were seen once. Sequenced sample: peripheral blood. The origin of the receptors is a woman in her twenties or thirties with COVID-19, enrolled during active disease.

The chain uses TRBV12-3 or TRBV12-4 and TRBJ1-1, with 10 bases aligning to TRBD1. Trimming took 4 bases from V and 8 from J; bases not matched to a gene: 4. The CDR3 sequence is 13 residues long. CDR3 residues: CASSYGTGVEAFF. CDR3 in DNA: TGTGCCAGCAGTTACGGGACAGGGGTGGAAGCTTTCTTT.

The chain combines TRBV29-1 with TRBJ2-5; 7 bases are a match to TRBD1. V dropped 6 bases and J dropped 5; count of bases not matched to a gene: 6. The germline gives CDR1 SQVTM, CDR2 ANQGSEA. The CDR3 has 12 residues. The CDR3 spells CSVRGRRETQYF. The CDR3 DNA sequence: TGCAGCGTAAGGGGGCGCAGGGAGACCCAGTACTTC.

The chain has TRBV18 and TRBJ2-7, with TRBD1 identical over 7 bases. The CDR3 is 14 residues long. The germline CDR1 and CDR2 sequences are KGHSH and LQKENI. Trimming at V came to 3 bases and at J to 4 bases, leaving 6 bases not matched to a gene. The CDR3 nucleotides are TGTGCCAGCTCACCCTCCGGGACAGATTACGAGCAGTACTTC. This gives the protein CASSPSGTDYEQYF.

This clone occurred once. J is TRBJ2-2 and V is TRBV30; TRBD2 might be the D (7 bases). This CDR3 contains 14 residues. Trimming removed 0 bases at V and 7 bases at J, with 12 bases between. Germline-derived CDR1 and CDR2 are GTSNPN and SVGIG (reference sequence). CDR3 nucleotide sequence: TGTGCCTGGAGTGTAGGGGGGGCTGGCGGGGAGCTGTTTTTT. Protein product: CAWSVGGAGGELFF.

The chain uses TRBV27 and TRBJ2-4; 7 nucleotides line up with TRBD1. V dropped 0 bases and J dropped 12; count of bases not matched to a gene: 5. This CDR3 spans 13 amino acids. Germline lookup yields CDR1 MNHEY and CDR2 SMNVEV (reference sequence). The DNA of the CDR3 is TGTGCCAGCAGTTTATCATCGACAGGGCCTCAGTACTTC. This translates into CASSLSSTGPQYF.

In its sample, this clone was seen a few times. The chain uses TRBV13 and TRBJ2-7; D possibly corresponds to TRBD1 (6 bases). Trimming took off 6 bases at V and 7 bases at J, with 10 bases between the two ends. CDR3 length equals 11 residues. Germline values: CDR1 PRHDT, CDR2 FYEKMQ (reference sequence). CDR3 in DNA: TGTGCCAGCAGTCGGACAGAAGAGCAGTACTTC. Translation gives CASSRTEEQYF.

The chain uses TRBV6-5 and TRBJ2-5, with D possibly matching TRBD2 (5 bases). This CDR3 is 14 amino acids long. V shed 2 bases and J shed 1 base, with 8 bases lying between them. The germline V gene encodes CDR1 MNHEY and CDR2 SVGAGI. The CDR3 sequence: CASSYLRGQETQYF. The CDR3 bases are TGTGCCAGCAGTTACCTCCGGGGCCAAGAGACCCAGTACTTC.

This sequence joins TRBV6-6 and TRBJ2-7; a weak D match, TRBD1 (6 bases). This CDR3 is built from 16 residues. In germline, CDR1 is MNHNY, CDR2 SVGAGI (reference sequence). Deletions cut 0 bases from V and 2 bases from J, with 14 bases between. CDR3 amino acids: CASSYSIKQGTYEQYF. For the CDR3, the DNA is TGTGCCAGCAGTTACTCGATAAAACAGGGAACCTACGAGCAGTACTTC.

The rearrangement joins TRBV11-3 to TRBJ2-1; 9 bases agree with TRBD1. Unmatched junction bases numbered 10, after V lost 3 bases and J lost 1 base. The CDR3 extends over 18 amino acids. Looked up from germline, CDR1 is SGHNT and CDR2 is YENEEA. The CDR3 loop is CASSFAPRGQGSYNEQFF. The CDR3 DNA reads as TGTGCCAGCAGCTTTGCTCCCCGGGGACAGGGATCCTACAATGAGCAGTTCTTC.

The chain has TRBV23-1 and TRBJ1-4; the D gene is possibly TRBD1 (5 bases). TRBV23-1 is annotated as an ORF whose role is uncertain. With 0 bases removed from V and 7 bases from J, the gap between germline ends came to 18 bases. The CDR3 covers 17 residues. This CDR3 is CASSQSRCGAVGEKLFF. The CDR3 DNA follows: TGCGCCAGCAGTCAATCCAGGTGTGGGGCGGTGGGTGAAAAACTGTTTTTT.

V usage is TRBV24-1 and J usage is TRBJ1-5, with 8 bases aligning to TRBD1. The CDR3 totals 13 residues. V lost 9 bases and J lost 12; bases outside the gene matches: 12. Germline loops: CDR1 KGHDR, CDR2 SFDVKD. CDR3 amino acids: CATAQQGGLGQHF. CDR3 sequence (DNA): TGTGCCACCGCACAACAGGGGGGTCTAGGCCAGCATTTT.

This chain links TRBV2 with TRBJ1-5; maybe TRBD1 (5 bases). Trimming took off 7 bases at V and 4 bases at J, with 20 bases between the two ends. Germline V gives CDR1 SNHLY, CDR2 FYNNEI. The CDR3 runs to 16 residues. The CDR3 nucleotides read TGTGCCAGCACGTCACGGGTGGGGGGATCAAATCAGCCCCAGCATTTT. It encodes CASTSRVGGSNQPQHF.

V usage is TRBV7-3 and J usage is TRBJ2-1; 8 bases match TRBD2. V trimming: 5 bases; J trimming: 6 bases; junction bases outside the gene matches: 3. Germline-derived CDR1 and CDR2 are SGHTA and FQGTGA. This CDR3 region has 13 residues. The CDR3 is CASSSGGSNEQFF. For the CDR3, the DNA is TGTGCCAGCAGCAGCGGGGGATCCAATGAGCAGTTCTTC.

The J gene is TRBJ2-7, the V gene TRBV28, with 8 bases identical to TRBD1. Per the germline V gene, CDR1 is MDHEN and CDR2 is SYDVKM. This CDR3 is 15 amino acids long. With 6 bases clipped from V and 2 bases from J, the junction kept 9 bases outside the gene matches. The DNA for the CDR3 is TGTGCCAGCAGCCCCGTGGGACAGGAACCCTACGAGCAGTACTTC. Protein: CASSPVGQEPYEQYF.

This chain links TRBV6-6 with TRBJ2-7; 12 bases are a match to TRBD2. The CDR3 contains 16 residues. The junction had 10 bases not matched to a gene; V was cut back by 5 bases and J by 5 bases. Germline values: CDR1 MNHNY, CDR2 SVGAGI (reference sequence). CDR3 sequence (DNA): TGTGCCAGCAGTCGACTGACTAGCGGGGGAATCAACGAGCAGTACTTC. Protein sequence: CASSRLTSGGINEQYF.

Concerning this clone itself: Other DNA sequences in this specimen translate into the identical CDR3. V usage is TRBV13 and J usage is TRBJ2-7; 7 positions agree with TRBD1. The trim removed 5 bases at V and 1 base at J, leaving 2 bases unmatched. Germline V gene data show CDR1 as PRHDT and CDR2 as FYEKMQ (reference sequence). The length of the CDR3 is 13 residues. DNA for the CDR3: TGTGCCAGCAGCCCGGGACAGTCCTACGAGCAGTACTTC. Translated: CASSPGQSYEQYF.

The rearrangement links TRBV6-5 to TRBJ1-5; D not certain. This CDR3 contains 13 residues. Trimming stripped 6 bases from V and 2 bases from J, with 8 bases between. Germline-derived CDR1 and CDR2 are MNHEY and SVGAGI. CDR3 in DNA: TGTGCCAGCAGCAACATGCGCAATCAGCCCCAGCATTTT. Translated: CASSNMRNQPQHF.

This clone was counted many times. The chain joins TRBV7-3 to TRBJ2-7, with 8 bases that match TRBD2. Trimming removed 2 bases from V and 6 bases from J; junction bases left unmatched: 15. Germline V gives CDR1 SGHTA, CDR2 FQGTGA. The CDR3 has 17 residues. The CDR3 region is CASSLPSPAGAVGEQYF. The CDR3 DNA sequence: TGTGCCAGCAGCTTACCCTCCCCAGCGGGAGCGGTTGGCGAGCAGTACTTC.

This sequence joins TRBV29-1 and TRBJ2-5; 8 nucleotides agree with TRBD2. J gave up 5 bases and V 0 bases, and 5 bases lay outside the gene matches. This CDR3 has 14 amino acids. In germline, CDR1 is SQVTM, CDR2 ANQGSEA. CDR3 protein: CSVEDRGGGETQYF. CDR3 DNA sequence: TGCAGCGTTGAAGATCGGGGGGGAGGGGAGACCCAGTACTTC.

The V call is TRBV4-1, the J call TRBJ2-7; 10 bases agree with TRBD1. Trimming took 3 bases from V and 7 from J; bases not matched to a gene: 6. The CDR3 has 14 residues. Per the germline V gene, CDR1 is MGHRA and CDR2 is YSYEKL. The CDR3 protein is CASSHRQGAWEQYF. CDR3 nucleotide sequence: TGCGCCAGCAGCCACCGACAGGGGGCGTGGGAGCAGTACTTC.

The chain joins TRBV11-2 to TRBJ1-1; TRBD1 aligns across 10 bases. Germline V gene sequence: CDR1 SGHAT, CDR2 FQNNGV. There are 16 residues in the CDR3. Trimming at V came to 2 bases and at J to 6 bases, leaving 9 bases not matched to a gene. The CDR3 sequence: CASSLQTPGTGAEAFF. The DNA for the CDR3 is TGTGCCAGCAGCTTACAAACCCCCGGGACAGGGGCTGAAGCTTTCTTT. The whole variable domain, filled in from reference TRBV11-2 and TRBJ1-1, reads EAGVAQSPRYKIIEKRQSVAFWCNPISGHATLYWYQQILGQGPKLLIQFQNNGVVDDSQLPKDRFSAERLKGVDSTLKIQPAKLEDSAVYLCASSLQTPGTGAEAFFGQGTRLTVV.

The genes are TRBV7-2 and TRBJ1-2; TRBD1 might be the D (6 bases). Trimming left V 0 bases short and J 5 bases short, with 13 bases between. The germline V gene has CDR1 SGHTA and CDR2 FQGNSA. The CDR3 runs to 15 residues. CDR3 sequence reads: CASSLAGGGEYGYTF. CDR3 nucleotide sequence: TGTGCCAGCAGCTTAGCAGGGGGGGGCGAGTATGGCTACACCTTC.

In this sample, this clone turned up once. The rearrangement links TRBV27 to TRBJ1-2, with 10 bases matching TRBD1. CDR1 is MNHEY, CDR2 SMNVEV, per germline (reference sequence). Trimming at V came to 2 bases and at J to 6 bases, leaving 9 bases not matched to a gene. This CDR3 region has 16 residues. This CDR3 is CASSLKPTGGLHGYTF. In nucleotides, the CDR3 is TGTGCCAGCAGTTTAAAACCGACAGGGGGCCTACATGGCTACACCTTC.

This clone was detected once. This sequence joins TRBV5-6 and TRBJ1-1, with D uncertain. Germline CDR1 and CDR2: SGHDT and YYEEEE. V lost 2 bases to trimming and J lost 9 bases, with 17 bases between them. This CDR3 is built from 14 residues. The CDR3 coding sequence is TGTGCCAGCAGCTTAGCTTACAGCTCGCCTCAAGCTTTCTTT. Its translation: CASSLAYSSPQAFF.

This clone was counted between two and nine times. This chain joins TRBV20-1 and TRBJ2-6, with TRBD1 identical over 11 bases. Germline CDR1 and CDR2: DFQATT and SNEGSKA (reference sequence). V lost 3 bases to trimming and J lost 3 bases; unmatched junction nucleotides: 7. The CDR3 has 17 residues. The CDR3 spells CSASDRTGGYGANVLTF. As DNA, the CDR3 is TGCAGTGCTAGTGACAGGACAGGGGGCTATGGGGCCAACGTCCTGACTTTC.